Listed below are T cell receptor beta chains from one sample, sequenced in a study of T-cell reconstitution after alpha-beta-depleted transplantation in children. From the PCR reads, TCRdb called clonotypes with MiXCR, one entry per CDR3 protein. The sample gives about 110,000 distinct CDR3 sequences, about 6.4% of which show up once; about 23% is in the top ten. The source was PBMCs, mostly from graft donor cells, collected 360 days after TCRalphabeta/CD19-depleted stem cell transplant. All receptors derive from a male patient aged 2 to 10 who had a stem cell transplant for acute lymphoblastic leukemia, so the T cells may come from the graft donor. Both conserved end residues are part of each CDR3. The D gene is left open where the match is weak. A row's size may be missing; if present it is once, few, many or a size class.

J: TRBJ1-5; size: -; D: -; V: TRBV6-2/TRBV6-3; DNA: TGTGCCAGCAGTTTCCTAGACATATCGCCGAGTCAGCCCCAGCATTTT; CDR3: CASSFLDISPSQPQHF
J: TRBJ2-7; size: -; D: -; V: TRBV6-6; DNA: TGTGCCAGCAGTCTACAGGGACCCTACGAGCAGTACTTC; CDR3: CASSLQGPYEQYF
J: TRBJ1-5; size: many; D: -; V: TRBV7-2; DNA: TGTGCCAGCAGCTTAGACATCGATCAGCCCCAGCATTTT; CDR3: CASSLDIDQPQHF
J: TRBJ2-5; size: many; D: -; V: TRBV9; DNA: TGTGCCAGCAGCGTTCAAGGACGGCATCAAGAGACCCAGTACTTC; CDR3: CASSVQGRHQETQYF
J: TRBJ2-3; size: many; D: -; V: TRBV15; DNA: TGTGCCACCAGCAGAGTGGAAGGGGGTGGGCAGTATTTT; CDR3: CATSRVEGGGQYF
J: TRBJ2-4; size: few; D: -; V: TRBV7-9; DNA: TGTGCCAGCAGCTCTTCGGGGACTGGCAAAAACATTCAGTACTTC; CDR3: CASSSSGTGKNIQYF
J: TRBJ1-2; size: many; D: TRBD1; V: TRBV4-2; DNA: TGTGCCAGCAGCCAAGGAGGGGGCGATGGCTACACCTTC; CDR3: CASSQGGGDGYTF
J: TRBJ1-2; size: many; D: TRBD1; V: TRBV12-5; DNA: TGTGCTAGTGGTTTATCCTCAGGGGGTGGGTATGGCTACACCTTC; CDR3: CASGLSSGGGYGYTF
J: TRBJ2-2; size: few; D: TRBD1; V: TRBV5-1; DNA: TGCGCCAGCAGCGTCCGGGACAGGGGTTCCGGGGAGCTGTTTTTT; CDR3: CASSVRDRGSGELFF
J: TRBJ2-5; size: -; D: -; V: TRBV24-1; DNA: TGTGCCACCAGTGATCCCCGGGACCGACAAGAGACCCAGTACTTC; CDR3: CATSDPRDRQETQYF
J: TRBJ1-5; size: many; D: -; V: TRBV7-8; DNA: TGTGCCAGCAGCTTAGCAGGGGTATTTAGCAATCAGCCCCAGCATTTT; CDR3: CASSLAGVFSNQPQHF
J: TRBJ2-1; size: few; D: -; V: TRBV5-6; DNA: TGTGCCAGCAGCCAGGGTAGGGGGCAGTTCTTC; CDR3: CASSQGRGQFF
J: TRBJ2-1; size: many; D: -; V: TRBV7-9; DNA: TGTGCCAGCAGCCCCCGGGACTTCTCCTACAATGAGCAGTTCTTC; CDR3: CASSPRDFSYNEQFF
J: TRBJ1-1; size: -; D: -; V: TRBV10-2; DNA: TGCGCCAGCAGTGTTGTCAGGATGAACACTGAAGCTTTCTTT; CDR3: CASSVVRMNTEAFF
J: TRBJ2-3; size: -; D: TRBD2; V: TRBV6-5; DNA: TGTGCCAGCAGTTCCCAGGGCGGGAGGCAGGCGGATACGCAGTATTTT; CDR3: CASSSQGGRQADTQYF
J: TRBJ2-7; size: many; D: -; V: TRBV5-1; DNA: TGCGCCAGCAGAGTGGACGAGTCCTACGAGCAGTACTTC; CDR3: CASRVDESYEQYF
J: TRBJ2-1; size: many; D: -; V: TRBV7-8; DNA: TGTGCCAGCAGCTTAAAAGGGAGGAACAATGAGCAGTTCTTC; CDR3: CASSLKGRNNEQFF
J: TRBJ2-1; size: many; D: TRBD2; V: TRBV11-1; DNA: TGTGCCAGCAGCTTCTTCAGCGGGAGGGCCACCAATGAGCAGTTCTTC; CDR3: CASSFFSGRATNEQFF
J: TRBJ2-7; size: many; D: TRBD1; V: TRBV5-1; DNA: TGCGCCAGCAGCCCCGGACAGGGATTGGTAGCCTACGAGCAGTACTTC; CDR3: CASSPGQGLVAYEQYF
J: TRBJ2-5; size: many; D: TRBD1; V: TRBV12-5; DNA: TGTGCTAGTGGTTTGACAGGGGGCGATGAGACCCAGTACTTC; CDR3: CASGLTGGDETQYF
J: TRBJ2-2; size: -; D: -; V: TRBV7-9; DNA: TGTGCCAGCAGCTTAGCCCGAGGGGCGAACACCGGGGAGCTGTTTTTT; CDR3: CASSLARGANTGELFF
J: TRBJ2-1; size: many; D: TRBD1; V: TRBV10-3; DNA: TGTGCCATCAGCCCCGGGACAGGGAGGAGGAATGAGCAGTTCTTC; CDR3: CAISPGTGRRNEQFF
J: TRBJ2-2; size: few; D: -; V: TRBV18; DNA: TGTGCCAGCTCACCAAGTACGGCGACCTCTGTCACCGGGGAGCTGTTTTTT; CDR3: CASSPSTATSVTGELFF
J: TRBJ1-3; size: few; D: -; V: TRBV7-3; DNA: TGTGCCAGCAGCCAGTATCTTGGAAACACCATATATTTT; CDR3: CASSQYLGNTIYF
J: TRBJ2-1; size: few; D: -; V: TRBV10-3; DNA: TGTGCCATCAGTGAGTCGGGACGAGTATACAATGAGCAGTTCTTC; CDR3: CAISESGRVYNEQFF
J: TRBJ1-1; size: many; D: -; V: TRBV6-5; DNA: TGTGCCAGCAGTCGGGGGGGCTACACTGAAGCTTTCTTT; CDR3: CASSRGGYTEAFF
J: TRBJ2-7; size: -; D: -; V: TRBV6-1; DNA: TGTGCCAGCAGTCCACGGGGCCGAGATTACGAGCAGTACTTC; CDR3: CASSPRGRDYEQYF
J: TRBJ1-5; size: -; D: -; V: TRBV6-2/TRBV6-3; DNA: TGTGCCAGCAGTTACCCGCAATCTCATTATAGCAATCAGCCCCAGCATTTT; CDR3: CASSYPQSHYSNQPQHF
J: TRBJ1-2; size: many; D: TRBD1; V: TRBV9; DNA: TGTGCCAGCAGCGTAGCCCCGGGACAGGCCTCTTATGGCTACACCTTC; CDR3: CASSVAPGQASYGYTF
J: TRBJ2-5; size: -; D: TRBD2; V: TRBV27; DNA: TGTGCCAGCAGTTTACGCGGGAGGGCCGGAGAGACCCAGTACTTC; CDR3: CASSLRGRAGETQYF
J: TRBJ2-1; size: many; D: -; V: TRBV2; DNA: TGTGCCAGCGAAAGGGGGGGTGAGCAGTTCTTC; CDR3: CASERGGEQFF
J: TRBJ1-4; size: few; D: -; V: TRBV29-1; DNA: TGCAGCGTCCCCGGGACGGCTAATGAAAAACTGTTTTTT; CDR3: CSVPGTANEKLFF
J: TRBJ1-1; size: many; D: -; V: TRBV29-1; DNA: TGCAGCGTTGAGGGACACTTCACTGAAGCTTTCTTT; CDR3: CSVEGHFTEAFF
J: TRBJ2-2; size: -; D: -; V: TRBV20-1; DNA: TGCAGTGCTAGAGGCCCGGGACACCGAACGACCGGGGAGCTGTTTTTT; CDR3: CSARGPGHRTTGELFF
J: TRBJ2-2; size: few; D: TRBD2; V: TRBV15; DNA: TGTGCCACCAGCGGACGACTAGCGGGAACCACCGGGGAGCTGTTTTTT; CDR3: CATSGRLAGTTGELFF
J: TRBJ2-1; size: few; D: TRBD2; V: TRBV4-3; DNA: TGCGCCAGCAGCCAAGAAATCCCCGGGACTAGCGGGGGTTACAATGAGCAGTTCTTC; CDR3: CASSQEIPGTSGGYNEQFF
J: TRBJ2-1; size: -; D: TRBD2; V: TRBV11-2; DNA: TGTGCCAGCAGCTTAGTCCCGGGACTAGCGGGACGGAATGAGCAGTTCTTC; CDR3: CASSLVPGLAGRNEQFF
J: TRBJ2-7; size: many; D: -; V: TRBV28; DNA: TGTGCCAGCAGTTTATTAGAACCCTACGAGCAGTACTTC; CDR3: CASSLLEPYEQYF
J: TRBJ2-5; size: few; D: -; V: TRBV24-1; DNA: TGTGCCACCAGTGATTTAGAGGGGACCAGGCGTGAGACCCAGTACTTC; CDR3: CATSDLEGTRRETQYF
J: TRBJ2-7; size: many; D: TRBD1; V: TRBV9; DNA: TGTGCCAGCAGCGTAGCACAGGGGGCTGACGAGCAGTACTTC; CDR3: CASSVAQGADEQYF
J: TRBJ2-2; size: many; D: -; V: TRBV6-1; DNA: TGTGCCAGCAGTAAAACAGGGAGGAACACCGGGGAGCTGTTTTTT; CDR3: CASSKTGRNTGELFF
J: TRBJ2-7; size: many; D: -; V: TRBV15; DNA: TGTGCCACCAGCAGATGGGGGAACGAGCAGTACTTC; CDR3: CATSRWGNEQYF
J: TRBJ2-2; size: few; D: TRBD2; V: TRBV11-3; DNA: TGTGCCAGCAGCTTAGGGACTAGCACCGGGGAGCTGTTTTTT; CDR3: CASSLGTSTGELFF
J: TRBJ2-5; size: few; D: TRBD1; V: TRBV27; DNA: TGTGCCAGCAGGGACAGGGATTCCTGGGGAGAGACCCAGTACTTC; CDR3: CASRDRDSWGETQYF
J: TRBJ1-3; size: many; D: -; V: TRBV27; DNA: TGTGCCAGCAGTCCAACGTTCTCTGGAAACACCATATATTTT; CDR3: CASSPTFSGNTIYF
J: TRBJ2-7; size: many; D: -; V: TRBV6-1; DNA: TGTGCCAGCAGACGGACATCTAGGAGCTCCTACGAGCAGTACTTC; CDR3: CASRRTSRSSYEQYF